Listed below are T cell receptor beta chains from one sample, sequenced in a study of shared clonotypes between healthy human individuals. Profiled with immunoSEQ multiplex PCR; TCRdb holds only in-frame clones, not every one. In the table there are approximately 740,000 clones, roughly 92% of which are singletons. Sequencing was done on a sample of naive CD8+ T cells sorted from blood. The receptors derive from a man aged 25-45 years in good health. CDR3s include the opening cysteine and the closing phenylalanine or tryptophan. The order of the fields is V gene, D gene, J gene, CDR3 protein. D genes are given only for firm matches.

>TRBV5-6|TRBD1|TRBJ1-5
CASSSGQGGNQPQHF
>TRBV11-2|TRBD2|TRBJ2-7
CASSLGGGTYEQYF
>TRBV13|-|TRBJ2-7
CASTLTNYEQYF
>TRBV6-6|-|TRBJ1-4
CASSYSIGTLEKLFF
>TRBV6-4|TRBD1|TRBJ2-7
CASSEGRTGGVYEQYF
>TRBV7-2|-|TRBJ2-2
CASSLVPNTGELFF
>TRBV19|TRBD2|TRBJ2-1
CASSIFGLAGGSGNEQFF
>TRBV11-2|-|TRBJ2-7
CASSFGTVTYEQYF
>TRBV18|TRBD2|TRBJ2-3
CASSPLAGIPDTQYF
>TRBV2|-|TRBJ2-5
CASSELPKETQYF
>TRBV9|-|TRBJ1-1
CASSLTLGTLNTEAFF
>TRBV19|-|TRBJ2-3
CASSRGVRDTQYF
>TRBV28|-|TRBJ2-1
CASSPPPGDGQFF
>TRBV28|TRBD1|TRBJ1-1
CASSDRRDSPTEAFF
>TRBV9|-|TRBJ1-1
CASCPGGLNTEAFF
>TRBV2|-|TRBJ1-3
CASNSREHRPGNTIYF
>TRBV29-1|-|TRBJ2-3
CSVEGVSTDTQYF
>TRBV7-9|-|TRBJ1-4
CASSWTTGGNEKLFF
>TRBV11-2|TRBD2|TRBJ2-1
CASTTGGVYEQFF
>TRBV5-6|-|TRBJ2-3
CASSRGTDTQYF
>TRBV7-9|TRBD2|TRBJ2-7
CASMRREFGEQYF
>TRBV28|TRBD1|TRBJ1-1
CASSFDRGNTEAFF
>TRBV15|TRBD1|TRBJ1-3
CATSRGTGPGNTIYF
>TRBV7-9|-|TRBJ1-2
CASRGVTSAGYTF
>TRBV27|-|TRBJ2-1
CASSLSPQREWDEQFF
>TRBV28|-|TRBJ2-5
CASRRDPGETQYF
>TRBV27|-|TRBJ2-1
CASSLAGRAYNEQFF
>TRBV28|-|TRBJ2-5
CASSPIGGRRETQYF
>TRBV9|-|TRBJ1-5
CASSVSAGSNQPQHF
>TRBV7-9|-|TRBJ2-7
CASADEAYEQYF
>TRBV6-5|-|TRBJ2-7
CASSLSGGRYEQYF
>TRBV6-5|-|TRBJ2-7
CASSYGTSYEQYF
>TRBV7-9|TRBD2|TRBJ2-1
CASSSWTSGRMNEQFF
>TRBV14|TRBD2|TRBJ2-2
CASSPFSGRYTGELFF
>TRBV29-1|TRBD2|TRBJ2-3
CSVESGRGSTDTQYF
>TRBV27|-|TRBJ2-5
CASTYQETQYF
>TRBV20-1|-|TRBJ1-2
CSASDSYGYTF
>TRBV28|-|TRBJ1-1
CASSFEGGRTAEAFF
>TRBV27|-|TRBJ2-7
CASSLPGGQAYEQYF
>TRBV13|TRBD2|TRBJ2-1
CASSLEGRLAGYNEQFF
>TRBV5-1|-|TRBJ2-7
CASSFSGFEQYF
>TRBV27|-|TRBJ1-2
CASSQRGEGLYGYTF
>TRBV27|-|TRBJ2-5
CASSFSDQETQYF
>TRBV9|TRBD1|TRBJ2-6
CASNRGTGANVLTF